This T cell receptor (beta chain) emerged from a study of CD8 T cells in ankylosing spondylitis. General observations from the study: Made up of eight highly homologous variants, a TCR beta motif appeared characteristic of ankylosing spondylitis blood. Clones linked with disease were CD8+ and fairly uncommon in the peripheral blood. From matched ankylosing spondylitis synovial fluid, disease-linked clones were reportedly recovered at significantly enriched levels.

Concerning this clonotype itself: Its antigen is unidentified.

Scientists made TCR beta libraries using quantitative 5'-RACE with molecular barcodes. TCRdb redid the calling of the 5' RACE reads with MiXCR, one entry per CDR3 protein. Among tens of thousands of distinct CDR3 sequences listed, roughly 9% were seen once. Germline CDR1 SEHNR, CDR2 FQNEAQ (reference sequence). The CDR3 sequence is 13 residues long. With 5 bases removed from V and 3 bases from J, the gap between germline ends came to 9 bases. The chain combines TRBV7-9 with TRBJ2-3, with D hard to call. This clonotype originated in a male donor with ankylosing spondylitis. Sequenced material: blood, either unsorted or a sorted T cell fraction (not recorded which). The CDR3 DNA sequence: TGTGCCAGCAGCCCGGTGGGGACAGATACGCAGTATTTT. It yields the protein CASSPVGTDTQYF. The full variable domain, rest sourced from reference TRBV7-9 and TRBJ2-3, is DTGVSQNPRHKITKRGQNVTFRCDPISEHNRLYWYRQTLGQGPEFLTYFQNEAQLEKSRLLSDRFSAERPKGSFSTLEIQRTEQGDSAMYLCASSPVGTDTQYFGPGTRLTVL.